The source of this TCR beta chain is a study of blood T cell repertoires in COVID-19 (dated by TCRdb to about 2020). As for the study more broadly: Samples covering the acute and convalescent phases of COVID-19 were provided by collaborators in the United States, Italy and Spain. Subjects who had been exposed to COVID-19, were actively infected with it, or had recovered from it provided the deeply sampled blood TCRbeta repertoires that made up the dataset. The prospective study material was composed of cDNA or gDNA derived from T cells, B-cell-depleted T cells, or PBMCs. Samples were obtained from the ongoing ImmuneRACE study (first 160 participants) and from some 1,200 subjects provided by 6 global collaborators. The repertoires were released in a freely available public database meant as a resource for research on the immune response to SARS-CoV-2. Nearly every sample came with metadata listing a de-identified subject ID, COVID-19 status, age in years and sex. HLA class I and class II types, where available, came from metadata supplied by the sample provider rather than from assay-based typing. Here is what the overall study found, with its caveats: The quantity of clinical and demographic metadata differed by source and by participant and was supplied without curation.

As concerns this clone: Its antigen is currently not known. It has no much larger one-base neighbor in the sample; base qualities were not kept.

Measured from the cysteine to the phenylalanine, the CDR3 is 12 residues long. The DNA shown is the 36-base CDR3, in frame from base 1. V is shortened by 6 bases, J by 1 base, and the region joining them spans 6 bases. CDR1 and CDR2 were assigned from the germline V gene as MNHEY and SVGAGI. Collaborating institutions collected whole blood in K2EDTA tubes following their own protocols. For TCRbeta analysis, collaborators shipped samples as frozen whole blood, isolated PBMCs, or DNA extracted from either of those sample types. TCRbeta CDR3 regions were amplified from genomic DNA by means of the immunoSEQ Assay, a bias-controlled multiplex PCR. For the original study's pipeline: Within the assay, amplification of reference gene primers was used to estimate how many nucleated cells each sample contained. Sequence reads were collapsed and filtered to measure the absolute abundance of every unique TCRbeta CDR3 rearrangement. For each sample, productive Simpson clonality was calculated by taking the square root of Simpson's diversity index across productive rearrangements. This immuneACCESS table, as held by TCRdb, lists in-frame sequences with V and J called but not all clones. Of the missing ones, under half trace to an unresolved V gene in checked studies; the others have no known cause. V and J calls and clone size come straight from that table; D and trimming were deduced from the DNA. The sample profile shows around 160,000 clones; roughly four fifths of them were found once. Roughly 9.6% of the sample is held by the ten biggest clonotypes.

This TCR derives from a man aged 55-75 years with active or convalescent COVID-19. The material sequenced was peripheral blood. Recombination joined TRBV6-5 with TRBJ1-1; the D gene cannot be resolved reliably. The CDR3 reads CASRHKNTEAFF. The sequenced DNA is TGTGCCAGCAGACACAAGAACACTGAAGCTTTCTTT.